This T cell receptor (beta chain) derives from a study of Ad26.COV2.S vaccination and SARS-CoV-2 variants. Across the study: Recipients of Ad26.COV2.S got it intramuscularly, once or twice 56 days apart. Study outcomes and limitations: Those who received vaccine or placebo ended up with similar non-spike TCR breadth. Possibly, TCR breadth and depth analyses underestimated total T cell responses.

Described treatment: 15 to 20 received Ad26.COV2.S at low or high dose, single or two shots; 5 received placebo; per-sample allocation not given. Each sample was drawn 63 days after the first injection (of vaccine or placebo). What was given as vaccine was an Ad26 vector encoding Wuhan-strain SARS-CoV-2 spike. The V end was cut by 10 bases, the J end by 4 bases, with 14 bases between. The CDR3 length is 12 residues. Germline V lookup: CDR1 LNHDA, CDR2 SQIVND (reference sequence). As regards this clone: What it binds is unknown.

Clones were read by immunoSEQ multiplex PCR, and TCRdb kept only the in-frame ones, dropping some. The sample yields hundreds of thousands of clones, roughly 84% seen once. This receptor was taken from a person between 18 and 60 years old who received the Ad26.COV2.S COVID-19 vaccine or a placebo. The sequenced sample was peripheral blood, obtained in a trial of Ad26.COV2.S vaccine versus placebo. This chain joins TRBV19 and TRBJ2-7, with D perhaps TRBD1 (6 bases). CDR3 sequence reads: CATEQGPYEQYF. The DNA of the CDR3 is TGTGCCACCGAACAGGGACCTTACGAGCAGTACTTC.